One and the same sample provided the 6 T cell receptor beta chains below, sequenced in a study of shared clonotypes between healthy human individuals. Here immunoSEQ multiplex PCR was the method, and the copy in TCRdb shows in-frame clones only, minus some. The sample shows around 450,000 clones, 70% to 80% of them seen only once. Material: PBMCs. The receptors were gathered from a woman in her thirties or forties in good health. Some clones in this sample may be carry-over from other donors' samples.

The chain links TRBV10-1 to TRBJ2-2; D unclear. Per germline, CDR1 WNHNN and CDR2 SYGVQD (reference sequence). Trimming shortened V by 2 bases and J by 2 bases, and 0 bases separated the two germline ends. CDR3 length: 12 residues. The CDR3 reads CASSENTGELFF. In nucleotides, the CDR3 is TGCGCCAGCAGTGAGAACACCGGGGAGCTGTTTTTT.

The chain couples TRBV30 to TRBJ2-3; D call uncertain. Germline CDR1 GTSNPN, CDR2 SVGIG (reference sequence). This CDR3 has 12 amino acids. Trimming left V 1 base short and J 7 bases short, with 9 bases between. CDR3 in amino acids: CAWSADVYTQYF. The CDR3 nucleotides read TGTGCCTGGAGTGCGGACGTATATACGCAGTATTTT. Drawing the rest from reference TRBV30 and TRBJ2-3, the complete variable domain is SQTIHQWPATLVQPVGSPLSLECTVEGTSNPNLYWYRQAAGRGLQLLFYSVGIGQISSEVPQNLSASRPQDRQFILSSKKLLLSDSGFYLCAWSADVYTQYFGPGTRLTVL.

The chain employs TRBV28 and TRBJ2-7; D ambiguous. Germline CDR1 and CDR2: MDHEN and SYDVKM. The CDR3 spans 14 residues. Trimming stripped 6 bases from V and 0 bases from J, with 12 bases between. CDR3 in amino acids: CASRKRVDSYEQYF. The CDR3 coding sequence is TGTGCCAGCAGAAAAAGGGTGGACTCCTACGAGCAGTACTTC.

The V call is TRBV7-2, the J call TRBJ1-1; D is ambiguous. Trimming left V 5 bases short and J 4 bases short, with 11 bases between. The CDR3 is 13 amino acids. Germline-derived CDR1 and CDR2 are SGHTA and FQGNSA. The CDR3 sequence is CASSRPGRTEAFF. In nucleotides, the CDR3 is TGTGCCAGCAGCCGACCCGGACGCACTGAAGCTTTCTTT.

This clone has just a few counts. The chain recombines TRBV6-6 with TRBJ2-7; tentative D call: TRBD2 (6 bases). V was cut by 4 bases and J by 6 bases, with 13 bases left in between. Germline CDR1 and CDR2: MNHNY and SVGAGI (reference sequence). The CDR3 is 13 amino acids. The CDR3: CASSSTGLGEQYF. Written as DNA, the CDR3 is TGTGCCAGCAGTTCGACGGGACTTGGCGAGCAGTACTTC.

The rearrangement links TRBV4-3 to TRBJ2-7, with no clear D. The CDR3 sequence is 15 residues long. The V gene's germline CDR1 is LGHNA and CDR2 YSLEER. V shed 1 base and J shed 4 bases, with 14 bases lying between them. DNA of the CDR3: TGCGCCAGCAGCCAAGTTCTGACGGACCGATACGAGCAGTACTTC. It codes for CASSQVLTDRYEQYF.